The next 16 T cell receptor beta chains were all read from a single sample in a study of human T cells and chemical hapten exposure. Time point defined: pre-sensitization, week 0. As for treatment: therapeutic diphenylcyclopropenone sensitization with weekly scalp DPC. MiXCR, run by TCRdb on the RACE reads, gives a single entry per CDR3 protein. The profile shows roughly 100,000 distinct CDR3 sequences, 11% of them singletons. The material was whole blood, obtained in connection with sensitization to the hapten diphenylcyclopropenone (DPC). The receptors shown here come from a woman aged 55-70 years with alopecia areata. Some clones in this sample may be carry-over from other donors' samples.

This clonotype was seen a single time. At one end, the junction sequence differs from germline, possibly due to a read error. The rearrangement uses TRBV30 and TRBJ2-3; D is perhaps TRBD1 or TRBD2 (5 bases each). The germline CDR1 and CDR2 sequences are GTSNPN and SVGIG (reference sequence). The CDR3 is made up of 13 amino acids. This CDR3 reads CARSVQGDGTQYF. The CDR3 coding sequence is TGTGCCCGGAGTGTACAAGGGGACGGTACGCAGTATTTT. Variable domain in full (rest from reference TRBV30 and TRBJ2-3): SQTIHQWPATLVQPVGSPLSLECTVEGTSNPNLYWYRQAAGRGLQLLFYSVGIGQISSEVPQNLSASRPQDRQFILSSKKLLLSDSGFYLCARSVQGDGTQYFGPGTRLTVL.

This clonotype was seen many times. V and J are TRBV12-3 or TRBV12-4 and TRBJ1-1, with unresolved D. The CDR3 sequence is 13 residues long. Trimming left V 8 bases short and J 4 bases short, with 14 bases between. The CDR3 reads CASHRGEATEAFF. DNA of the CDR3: TGTGCCAGCCACCGGGGAGAGGCCACTGAAGCTTTCTTT.

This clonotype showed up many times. The CDR3 nucleotides read TGTGCCAGCAGCCGGCAGAGTCTAACCATTCAGTACTTC. Protein product: CASSRQSLTIQYF. This chain connects TRBV3-1 to TRBJ2-4; the D is unclear. The V gene's germline CDR1 is LGHDT and CDR2 YNNKEL (reference sequence). Trimming removed 4 bases at V and 9 bases at J, with 13 bases between. CDR3 length: 13 amino acids. The full variable domain, with the rest looked up from reference TRBV3-1 and TRBJ2-4, is DTAVSQTPKYLVTQMGNDKSIKCEQNLGHDTMYWYKQDSKKFLKIMFSYNNKELIINETVPNRFSPKSPDKAHLNLHINSLELGDSAVYFCASSRQSLTIQYFGAGTRLSVL.

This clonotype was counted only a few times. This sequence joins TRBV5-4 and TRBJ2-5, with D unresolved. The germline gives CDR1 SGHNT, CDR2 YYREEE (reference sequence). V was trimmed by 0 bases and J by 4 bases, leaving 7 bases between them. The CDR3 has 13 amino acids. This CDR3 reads CASSLGWRETQYF. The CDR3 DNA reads TGTGCCAGCAGCTTGGGGTGGCGAGAGACCCAGTACTTC.

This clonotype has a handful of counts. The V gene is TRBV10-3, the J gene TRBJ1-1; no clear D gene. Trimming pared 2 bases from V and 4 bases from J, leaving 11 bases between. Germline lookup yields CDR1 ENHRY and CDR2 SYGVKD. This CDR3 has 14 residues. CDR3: CAISEQSQVTEAFF. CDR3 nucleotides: TGTGCCATCAGTGAGCAGTCCCAGGTCACTGAAGCTTTCTTT.

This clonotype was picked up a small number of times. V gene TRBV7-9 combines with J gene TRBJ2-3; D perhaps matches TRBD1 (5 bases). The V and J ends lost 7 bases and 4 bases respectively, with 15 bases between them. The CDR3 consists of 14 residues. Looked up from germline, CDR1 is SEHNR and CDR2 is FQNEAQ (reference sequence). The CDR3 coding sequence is TGTGCCAGCACCGACGGACACCTGGCAGATACGCAGTATTTT. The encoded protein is CASTDGHLADTQYF.

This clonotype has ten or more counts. DNA for the CDR3: TGTGCCAGCGGGGGGGGCACAGATACGCAGTATTTT. Its translation: CASGGGTDTQYF. The gene calls are TRBV7-9 and TRBJ2-3, with 7 bases that match TRBD2. Losses at the gene ends were 8 bases for V and 1 base for J; bases not matched to a gene: 0. The CDR3 loop spans 12 amino acids. Looked up from germline, CDR1 is SEHNR and CDR2 is FQNEAQ (reference sequence).

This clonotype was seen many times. CDR3 in DNA: TGTGCCAGCTCGTCAGGGAACCGGCGGAGCACCGGGGAGCTGTTTTTT. Its protein product is CASSSGNRRSTGELFF. J is TRBJ2-2 and V is TRBV12-3 or TRBV12-4; TRBD1 is a possible D gene (5 bases). The CDR3 loop spans 16 amino acids. V was pared by 8 bases and J by 4 bases, with 20 bases between.

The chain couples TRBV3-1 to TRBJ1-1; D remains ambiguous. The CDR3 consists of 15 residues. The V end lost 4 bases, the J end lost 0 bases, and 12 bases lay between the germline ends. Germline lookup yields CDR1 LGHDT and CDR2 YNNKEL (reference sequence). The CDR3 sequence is CASSPRDIMNTEAFF. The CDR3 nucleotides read TGTGCCAGCAGCCCCCGGGATATAATGAACACTGAAGCTTTCTTT. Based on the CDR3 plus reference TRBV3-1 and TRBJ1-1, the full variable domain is DTAVSQTPKYLVTQMGNDKSIKCEQNLGHDTMYWYKQDSKKFLKIMFSYNNKELIINETVPNRFSPKSPDKAHLNLHINSLELGDSAVYFCASSPRDIMNTEAFFGQGTRLTVV.

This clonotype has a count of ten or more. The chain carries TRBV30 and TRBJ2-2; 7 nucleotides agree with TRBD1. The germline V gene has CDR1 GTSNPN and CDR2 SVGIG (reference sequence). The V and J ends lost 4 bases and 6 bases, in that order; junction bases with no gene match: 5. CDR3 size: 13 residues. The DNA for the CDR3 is TGTGCCTGGACAGGGGGATCCGCCGGGGAGCTGTTTTTT. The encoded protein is CAWTGGSAGELFF.

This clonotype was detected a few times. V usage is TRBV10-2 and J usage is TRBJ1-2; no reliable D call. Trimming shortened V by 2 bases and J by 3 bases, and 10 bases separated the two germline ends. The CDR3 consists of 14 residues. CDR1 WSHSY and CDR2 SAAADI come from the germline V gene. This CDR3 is CASSESMVDYGYTF. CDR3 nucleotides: TGCGCCAGCAGTGAGAGTATGGTTGACTATGGCTACACCTTC.

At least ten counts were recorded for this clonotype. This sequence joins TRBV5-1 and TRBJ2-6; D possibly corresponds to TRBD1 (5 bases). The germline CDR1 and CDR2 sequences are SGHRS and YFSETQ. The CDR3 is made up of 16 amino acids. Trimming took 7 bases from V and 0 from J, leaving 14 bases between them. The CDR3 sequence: CASGREPNSGANVLTF. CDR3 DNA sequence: TGCGCCAGCGGCAGGGAACCCAACTCTGGGGCCAACGTCCTGACTTTC.

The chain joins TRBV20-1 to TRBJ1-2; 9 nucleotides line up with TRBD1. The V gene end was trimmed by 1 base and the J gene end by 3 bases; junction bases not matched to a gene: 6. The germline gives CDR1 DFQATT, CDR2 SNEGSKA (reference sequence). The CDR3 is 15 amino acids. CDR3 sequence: CSARGTGTGYYGYTF. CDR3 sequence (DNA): TGCAGTGCTAGAGGGACCGGGACAGGGTACTATGGCTACACCTTC.

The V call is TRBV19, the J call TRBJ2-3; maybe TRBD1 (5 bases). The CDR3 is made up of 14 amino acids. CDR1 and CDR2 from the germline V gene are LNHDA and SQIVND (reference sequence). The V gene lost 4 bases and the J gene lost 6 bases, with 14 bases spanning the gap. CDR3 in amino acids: CASSTRSGWDTQYF. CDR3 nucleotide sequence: TGTGCCAGTAGTACCCGGTCAGGGTGGGATACGCAGTATTTT.

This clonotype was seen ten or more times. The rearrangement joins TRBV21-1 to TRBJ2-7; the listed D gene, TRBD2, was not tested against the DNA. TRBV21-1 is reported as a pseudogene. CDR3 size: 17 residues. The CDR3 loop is CASSNIENQRVPYEQYF. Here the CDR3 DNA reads TGTGCCAGCAGCAACATAGAAAACCAGAGGGTTCCCTACGAGCAGTACTTC.

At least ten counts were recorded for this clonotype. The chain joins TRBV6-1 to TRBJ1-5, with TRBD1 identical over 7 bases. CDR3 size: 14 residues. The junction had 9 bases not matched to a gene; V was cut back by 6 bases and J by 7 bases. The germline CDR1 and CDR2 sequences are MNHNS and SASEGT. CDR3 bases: TGTGCCAGCAGGACACAGGGGAGGCCCCAGCCCCAGCATTTT. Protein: CASRTQGRPQPQHF.